Each of the 15 T cell receptor beta chains below was sequenced from the same sample in a study of blood T cell repertoires in COVID-19. Data came from immunoSEQ multiplex PCR; TCRdb stores just in-frame clones and leaves some out. The table includes some 76,000 clones, less than 95% detected once. Input material: peripheral blood. Receptors originate from a woman aged 18-30 years with acute or convalescent COVID-19.

In this sample, this clone is medium-sized. This sequence joins TRBV4-3 and TRBJ1-1; D gene unclear. The germline V gene encodes CDR1 LGHNA and CDR2 YSLEER. The CDR3 is made up of 16 amino acids. Trimming pared 0 bases from V and 1 base from J, leaving 12 bases between. Here the CDR3 reads CASSQDRVSANTEAFF. CDR3 bases: TGCGCCAGCAGCCAAGATCGGGTCAGCGCGAACACTGAAGCTTTCTTT.

The chain combines TRBV19 with TRBJ2-7, with 8 bases identical to TRBD1. V dropped 4 bases and J dropped 2; count of bases not matched to a gene: 10. Per germline, CDR1 LNHDA and CDR2 SQIVND (reference sequence). The CDR3 spans 16 residues. The CDR3 DNA reads TGTGCCAGTAGTAACACCAAGACAGGGGTGGCCTACGAGCAGTACTTC. Translated: CASSNTKTGVAYEQYF.

This chain joins TRBV15 and TRBJ2-1; 8 nucleotides agree with TRBD1. CDR1 LNHNV and CDR2 YYDKDF come from the germline V gene (reference sequence). The ends lost 4 bases at V and 4 bases at J; junction bases unmatched: 9. The CDR3 covers 16 residues. The CDR3 bases are TGTGCCACCAGCAAGAACAGGGGGTTGGGATACAATGAGCAGTTCTTC. It translates to CATSKNRGLGYNEQFF.

The rearrangement uses TRBV3-1 (or the pseudogene TRBV3-2) and TRBJ2-3; possible D gene TRBD2, 6 bases. This CDR3 is 14 amino acids long. Looked up from germline, CDR1 is LGHDT and CDR2 is YNNKEL (reference sequence). V was trimmed by 1 base and J by 9 bases, leaving 14 bases between them. CDR3 sequence: CASSQGSGNPTQYF. The CDR3 bases are TGTGCCAGCAGCCAAGGTAGCGGCAACCCCACGCAGTATTTT.

This sequence joins TRBV28 and TRBJ1-5, with D unresolved. The CDR3 runs to 17 residues. Trimming removed 6 bases at V and 0 bases at J, with 18 bases between. Germline V gene lookup returns CDR1 MDHEN and CDR2 SYDVKM. The CDR3 reads CASSQKALGGSNQPQHF. As DNA, the CDR3 is TGTGCCAGCAGCCAAAAGGCATTGGGAGGTAGCAATCAGCCCCAGCATTTT.

This rearrangement joins TRBV5-6 to TRBJ1-6; 7 nucleotides match TRBD1. Germline loops: CDR1 SGHDT, CDR2 YYEEEE. The CDR3 contains 15 residues. V lost 0 bases to trimming and J lost 10 bases; unmatched junction nucleotides: 7. This chain's CDR3 is CASSLGQGVRSPLHF. Here the CDR3 DNA reads TGTGCCAGCAGCTTGGGACAGGGAGTGAGGTCACCCCTCCACTTT.

This chain uses TRBV7-2 with TRBJ2-2; a weak D match, TRBD1 (5 bases). This CDR3 has 16 amino acids. V was trimmed by 2 bases and J by 2 bases, leaving 12 bases between them. CDR1 and CDR2 (germline): SGHTA, FQGNSA. The CDR3 region is CASSLRGAFNTGELFF. Written as DNA, the CDR3 is TGTGCCAGCAGCTTAAGGGGCGCGTTTAACACCGGGGAGCTGTTTTTT.

The chain links TRBV18 to TRBJ1-6, with TRBD1 matching 8 bases. Losses at the gene ends were 4 bases for V and 8 bases for J; bases not matched to a gene: 4. This CDR3 is 14 amino acids long. The germline CDR1 and CDR2 sequences are KGHSH and LQKENI. This CDR3 reads CASSQKTGDSPLHF. The CDR3 nucleotides read TGTGCCAGCTCACAAAAGACAGGGGATTCACCCCTCCACTTT.

The gene calls are TRBV7-7 and TRBJ1-2; D is undetermined. Germline V gene data show CDR1 as SSHAT and CDR2 as FNYEAQ (reference sequence). V gave up 1 base and J gave up 4 bases, with 19 bases separating them. The CDR3 loop spans 17 amino acids. Here the CDR3 DNA reads TGTGCCAGCAGCTTAGTGACGGGAGACTCTTGCAGCTATGGCTACACCTTC. It encodes CASSLVTGDSCSYGYTF.

The V gene is TRBV28, the J gene TRBJ2-1; 9 positions agree with TRBD1. Per the germline V gene, CDR1 is MDHEN and CDR2 is SYDVKM. V lost 6 bases and J lost 7; bases outside the gene matches: 19. The CDR3 sequence is 18 residues long. The CDR3 region has the DNA TGTGCCAGCAGCCTCCTCACCTTACGGGGACAGGGCATAAATGAGCAGTTCTTC. Translated: CASSLLTLRGQGINEQFF.

V and J are TRBV10-1 and TRBJ2-1; unclear D gene. The CDR3 has 17 residues. Trimming pared 6 bases from V and 3 bases from J, leaving 21 bases between. CDR1 is WNHNN, CDR2 SYGVQD, per germline (reference sequence). Here the CDR3 DNA reads TGCGCCAGCAGAAACGCCTACCCCTTAAGCCTCTACAATGAGCAGTTCTTC. This codes for CASRNAYPLSLYNEQFF.

The V call is TRBV29-1, the J call TRBJ1-1; 7 bases match TRBD1. The CDR3 sequence is 13 residues long. Per germline, CDR1 SQVTM and CDR2 ANQGSEA. The V segment lost 7 bases and the J segment 11 bases; nucleotides outside the gene matches: 16. CDR3 DNA sequence: TGCAGCGCTCGGACAGGATCGGCTTTGAAGGCTTTCTTT. The encoded protein is CSARTGSALKAFF.

The chain carries TRBV29-1 and TRBJ1-1, with TRBD1 matching over 12 bases. Germline CDR1 and CDR2: SQVTM and ANQGSEA. The J segment lost 7 bases and the V segment lost 6 bases, leaving 6 bases of the junction unmatched. The CDR3 length is 13 residues. CDR3 loop: CSVGTGGNGEAFF. The DNA for the CDR3 is TGCAGCGTGGGGACAGGGGGCAACGGTGAAGCTTTCTTT. Looking up the rest from reference TRBV29-1 and TRBJ1-1 gives the full variable domain: SAVISQKPSRDICQRGTSLTIQCQVDSQVTMMFWYRQQPGQSLTLIATANQGSEATYESGFVIDKFPISRPNLTFSTLTVSNMSPEDSSIYLCSVGTGGNGEAFFGQGTRLTVV.

V and J are TRBV27 and TRBJ2-7; D may be TRBD2 (6 bases). Trimming pared 4 bases from V and 4 bases from J, leaving 17 bases between. CDR1 and CDR2 (germline): MNHEY, SMNVEV (reference sequence). The CDR3 consists of 15 residues. CDR3 coding DNA: TGTGCCAGCAGTTCCCGGGCTAGCGCAAGATACGAGCAGTACTTC. Encoded protein: CASSSRASARYEQYF.

The chain recombines TRBV6-5 with TRBJ1-3, with a weak D call TRBD1 (5 bases). Trimming removed 7 bases from V and 0 bases from J, with 10 bases in between. This CDR3 comprises 14 residues. Germline CDR1 and CDR2: MNHEY and SVGAGI. Here the CDR3 DNA reads TGTGCCAGCATGCAGGGCTTCTCTGGAAACACCATATATTTT. This gives the protein CASMQGFSGNTIYF.